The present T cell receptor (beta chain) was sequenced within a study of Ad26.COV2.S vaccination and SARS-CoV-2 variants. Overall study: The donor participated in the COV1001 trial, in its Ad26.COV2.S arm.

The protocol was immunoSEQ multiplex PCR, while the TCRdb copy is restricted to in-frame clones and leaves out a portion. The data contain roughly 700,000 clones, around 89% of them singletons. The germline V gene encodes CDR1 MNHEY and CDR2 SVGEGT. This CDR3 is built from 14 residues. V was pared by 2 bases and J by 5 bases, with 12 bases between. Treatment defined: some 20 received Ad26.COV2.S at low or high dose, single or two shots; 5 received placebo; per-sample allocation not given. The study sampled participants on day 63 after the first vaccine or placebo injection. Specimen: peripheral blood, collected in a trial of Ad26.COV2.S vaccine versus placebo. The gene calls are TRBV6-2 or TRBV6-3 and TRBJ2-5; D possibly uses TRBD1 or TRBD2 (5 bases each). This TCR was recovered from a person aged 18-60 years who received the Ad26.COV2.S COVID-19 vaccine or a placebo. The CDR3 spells CASSYRPGTETQYF. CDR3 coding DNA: TGTGCCAGCAGTTACAGGCCAGGGACGGAGACCCAGTACTTC.